This TCR beta chain was identified in a study of blood T cell repertoires in COVID-19. Study-wide background: Sources were T cells, B-cell-depleted T cells, or PBMCs; the material itself was cDNA or gDNA.

Germline V gene sequence: CDR1 LGHDT, CDR2 YNNKEL (reference sequence). With 3 bases removed from V and 0 bases from J, the gap between germline ends came to 11 bases. CDR3 length equals 15 residues. Those enrolled, adults aged roughly 18 to 90 years, came from about two dozen US areas. Cohorts were determined from participant-reported clinical history. Libraries were prepared by immunoSEQ multiplex PCR; TCRdb keeps only in-frame clonotypes and omits some of them. In the table there are about 270,000 clones, roughly 91% of which are singletons. The origin of this receptor is a woman aged 40-49 years with acute COVID-19. The sequenced material came from PBMCs or T cells enriched from blood (not recorded which). V is TRBV3-1 (or the pseudogene TRBV3-2) and J is TRBJ1-1; maybe TRBD1 (6 bases). CDR3 region: CASSHRQAVNTEAFF. CDR3 DNA sequence: TGTGCCAGCAGCCACCGACAGGCTGTGAACACTGAAGCTTTCTTT.